The T cell receptor (beta chain) under discussion was sequenced for a study of blood T cells in healthy people across ages. Germline CDR1 is MNHEY and CDR2 is SVGAGI. The CDR3 length is 14 residues. Together with a sample-barcoded 5' primer, a J-beta primer mix was included in a second PCR lasting about 7 to 11 cycles. One entry per CDR3 protein results from TCRdb running MiXCR on the 5' RACE reads. Of more than 650,000 distinct CDR3 sequences in the sample, more than 25% were seen once. The sample also formed part of further work on T cells of mothers and their children.

Sequenced: blood. This chain links TRBV6-5 with TRBJ2-5, with a tentative D call TRBD2 (5 bases). The J call may be mistaken, given a closer DNA end match to TRBJ2-1. The sequence derives from a boy between 5 and 17 years old in good health. The DNA for the CDR3 is TGTGCCAGCAGTTACTCGAATCAGGCGGGTGAGCAGTTCTTC. Its translation: CASSYSNQAGEQFF.